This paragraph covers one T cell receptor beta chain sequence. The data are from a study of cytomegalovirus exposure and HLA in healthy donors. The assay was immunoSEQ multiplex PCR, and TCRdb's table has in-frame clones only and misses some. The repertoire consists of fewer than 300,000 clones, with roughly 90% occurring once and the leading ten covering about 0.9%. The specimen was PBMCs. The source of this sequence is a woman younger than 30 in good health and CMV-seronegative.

CDR3 sequence reads: CASSHGQGDTEAFF. The CDR3 DNA reads TGTGCCAGCTCGCACGGACAGGGCGACACTGAAGCTTTCTTT. The chain joins TRBV18 to TRBJ1-1, with 8 bases lining up with TRBD1. V gave up 6 bases and J gave up 3 bases; unmatched junction bases: 6. This CDR3 is built from 14 residues. Germline-derived CDR1 and CDR2 are KGHSH and LQKENI.